This TCR beta chain stems from a study of spatial heterogeneity in lung cancer (dated by TCRdb to the late 2010s). Regarding the study in general: Beta-chain transcripts were consistently detected in greater numbers than alpha-chain transcripts, which likely reflects a higher abundance of beta-chain transcripts. The study linked features of the TCR repertoire to counts of nonsynonymous mutations, which were determined by whole-exome sequencing of tumor tissue. In the raw uncorrected reads, each unique combination of TCR and UMI appeared more than ten times on average. TCR alpha and beta repertoires were quantitatively compared across multiple tumor regions, matched nontumor lung and blood in non-small cell lung cancer. At surgery, over 200 tumor regions, fewer than 85 matched nontumor lung samples and 56 PBMC samples were TCR-sequenced for both alpha and beta chains. Overall study outcomes, separate from this receptor: Additional single-cell paired TCR alpha and beta sequencing was considered necessary to confirm, at a functional level, the hypothesis that regional TCRs recognize regional mutations. Ubiquitous expanded tumor TCRs showed up in blood more often at tumor resection than at routine follow-up.

This clonotype has more than one count but fewer than ten. Its recognized antigen is unknown. No quality values exist for individual bases; no much larger clone is one base distant. This sample's time point label indicates: sample taken at primary tumor resection. For TCR sequencing, whole RNA was extracted from tumor and nontumor lung tissue, or from cryopreserved PBMC samples, and no cell sorting was done. The donors were around 69 patients from the lung TRACERx cohort who had early-stage, untreated non-small cell lung cancer. Patients were selected for TCR sequencing only if sufficient RNA was available from at least two tumor regions. The CDR3 numbers 15 residues from cysteine through phenylalanine. Only the CDR3 DNA is retained, 45 bases long and in frame from the first base. For CDR1 and CDR2, the germline V gene lists SGHDN and FVKESK. V is trimmed back by 8 bases and J by 6 bases, and the junction contains 13 bases that no gene match accounts for.

The library was obtained by 5' RACE. Sequencing relied on a NextSeq 500. The TCR library protocol attached a unique molecular identifier to each TCR cDNA molecule to allow correction of PCR and sequencing errors. The original methods were these. TCR identification, UMI-based error correction and CDR3 extraction were all carried out with Decombinator tools. TCRs above a frequency of 2 per 1,000, corresponding to the top 1% of the tumor frequency distribution, were defined as expanded. Renyi diversity was calculated using the R vegan package after each repertoire was subsampled 100 times to 5,000 TCRs. To build CDR3 similarity networks, amino acid triplet string-kernel similarity was used, and CDR3s were connected when their pairwise similarity was above 0.82. In-frame beta chains were kept once TCRdb had trimmed the public reads at Q25 with fastp and called clones with MiXCR. Rows matching on CDR3 protein sequence are summarized as one entry with the most common DNA and genes. The V and J calls reflect TCRdb's pipeline rather than the authors' work. The sample table shows about 92,000 distinct CDR3 sequences, and approximately 12% are seen once. The top ten constitute about two fifths of the sample.

The sequence was collected from a male donor with early-stage non-small cell lung cancer. The sequences come from PBMCs, collected at surgery. The chain is encoded by TRBV14 joined to TRBJ2-4, with TRBD2 identical over 7 junction bases. CDR3 region: CASGPSGSPGNIQYF. At the DNA level, the sequence is TGTGCCAGCGGTCCTAGCGGATCCCCCGGAAACATTCAGTACTTC.